This TCR beta chain was retrieved from a study of cytomegalovirus exposure and HLA in healthy donors. Clones were sequenced by immunoSEQ multiplex PCR, and TCRdb holds only the in-frame ones, with some missing. The repertoire holds about 74,000 clones, with around 94% as singletons. The germline gives CDR1 MNHEY, CDR2 SMNVEV (reference sequence). The CDR3 totals 16 residues. The V and J ends lost 3 bases and 4 bases respectively, with 16 bases between them. Comments on this clone: The antigen remains undetermined.

The donors were members of the approximately 120-subject validation cohort (separate from the approximately 670-subject first cohort). General observations from the study: The study designated 150 to 200 TCR beta chains cytomegalovirus-associated. Most sequenced TCRs were rare (though some public TCRs occurred in many donors).

The chain recombines TRBV27 with TRBJ2-1; TRBD1 might be the D (7 bases). What was sequenced was PBMCs. This receptor was taken from a young woman in good health and CMV-seropositive. In DNA form, the CDR3 reads TGTGCCAGCAGTTTTTCGGCGGGACAGATATACAATGAGCAGTTCTTC. Its translation: CASSFSAGQIYNEQFF.